The source of this T cell receptor (beta chain) is a study of T-cell reconstitution after alpha-beta-depleted transplantation in children. The CDR3 sequence is 14 residues long. V was shortened by 0 bases and J by 4 bases, with 9 bases between the two germline ends. The germline V gene encodes CDR1 SGHRS and CDR2 YFSETQ. TCRbeta library construction was performed incorporating unique molecular identifiers. One entry per CDR3 protein results from TCRdb running MiXCR on the PCR reads. The table has 250,000 to 300,000 distinct CDR3 sequences, approximately 9.6% seen once; the top ten hold about a tenth. This clonotype was found a few times.

The sequence was collected from a human donor who donated a stem cell graft to a child with SCID. The chain couples TRBV5-1 to TRBJ2-3; tentatively, D is TRBD1 (6 bases). The source material was PBMCs from the stem cell graft donor, sampled from the stem cell graft. The CDR3 sequence is CASSLATGSDTQYF. The CDR3 bases are TGCGCCAGCAGCTTGGCCACAGGGTCAGATACGCAGTATTTT.